This T cell receptor beta chain was captured in a study of cytomegalovirus exposure and HLA in healthy donors. Broader study findings: Rare sequences made up most TCRs, while some public TCRs were found in many donors. Cytomegalovirus-associated status was assigned to about 170 TCR beta chains. A classifier reportedly called cytomegalovirus status with high sensitivity and specificity.

As regards this clone: Its target is unknown.

A roughly 120-subject validation cohort, separate from the roughly 700-subject first cohort, supplied the donors. J lost 3 bases, V lost 5 bases, and 0 bases had no gene match. The CDR3 runs 12 residues. Germline V lookup: CDR1 GTSNPN, CDR2 SVGIG (reference sequence). Sequencing used immunoSEQ multiplex PCR; TCRdb keeps in-frame clones, though not all of them. The repertoire consists of about 240,000 clones, with 87% occurring once and the leading ten covering roughly 2.5%. This receptor was obtained from a man aged 18 to 30 in good health and CMV-seronegative. The gene calls are TRBV30 and TRBJ2-3, with 9 positions matching TRBD2. The sample consisted of PBMCs. The CDR3 DNA reads as TGTGCCTGGGGACTAGCGACAGATACGCAGTATTTT. This sequence encodes CAWGLATDTQYF.